Below are 14 T cell receptor beta chains sequenced from a single sample in a study of blood T cells in healthy people across ages. A second about 7 to 12 cycle PCR used barcoded and J-beta primers. MiXCR, run by TCRdb on the 5' RACE reads, gives a single entry per CDR3 protein. The profile covers 1.4 million to 1.5 million distinct CDR3 sequences, with 42% appearing a single time and approximately 7.9% taken by the ten largest. The sequenced material came from blood. Source of these receptors: a woman younger than 30 in good health.

A few counts support this clonotype. The J gene is TRBJ2-3, the V gene TRBV20-1; TRBD2 agrees at 7 bases. The germline V gene encodes CDR1 DFQATT and CDR2 SNEGSKA (reference sequence). Trimming cost V 0 bases and J 4 bases; bases outside gene matches: 13. CDR3 length: 17 residues. CDR3 sequence: CSARDPVRGVGADTQYF. The DNA of the CDR3 is TGCAGTGCTAGAGATCCAGTTCGGGGGGTTGGGGCAGATACGCAGTATTTT.

This clonotype was seen a handful of times. The V gene is TRBV6-6, the J gene TRBJ2-7; D might be TRBD2 (7 bases). CDR3 length: 15 residues. Germline V lookup: CDR1 MNHNY, CDR2 SVGAGI (reference sequence). V lost 7 bases, J lost 7 bases, and 23 bases lay in between. CDR3 protein: CASTRWGAGDGEQYF. The CDR3 DNA reads TGTGCCAGCACCCGTTGGGGGGCGGGAGATGGGGAGCAGTACTTC.

Note on this clonotype: The junction does not match germline at one end; this may be a read error. This rearrangement joins TRBV4-2 to TRBJ1-2; 7 bases agree with TRBD1. From germline, CDR1 is LGHNA and CDR2 YNFKEQ. This CDR3 contains 16 residues. This chain's CDR3 is CASNSPRGLKYYGYTF. The CDR3 coding sequence is TGTGCCAGCAACTCGCCCAGGGGGTTAAAATACTACGGCTACACCTTC.

V and J are TRBV28 and TRBJ2-1, with 9 bases fitting TRBD2. The trim removed 8 bases at V and 6 bases at J, leaving 8 bases unmatched. The CDR3 extends over 14 amino acids. Looked up from germline, CDR1 is MDHEN and CDR2 is SYDVKM. The CDR3 nucleotides are TGTGCCAGCGTCCTAGCGGGAATTGGCAATGAGCAGTTCTTC. Encoded protein: CASVLAGIGNEQFF.

The chain carries TRBV2 and TRBJ2-1, with TRBD2 matching over 11 bases. The CDR3 runs 15 residues. V was pared by 3 bases and J by 5 bases, with 3 bases of the junction left unmatched. Germline V gene data show CDR1 as SNHLY and CDR2 as FYNNEI. The CDR3 reads CASSEGTSGDNEQFF. The DNA of the CDR3 is TGTGCCAGCAGTGAGGGGACTAGCGGCGACAATGAGCAGTTCTTC.

V is TRBV20-1 and J is TRBJ2-1; D gene uncertain. This CDR3 comprises 14 residues. V was pared by 5 bases and J by 5 bases, with 16 bases between. Germline CDR1 reads DFQATT; CDR2 reads SNEGSKA (reference sequence). The CDR3 DNA reads as TGCAGTGCTCCCCCGGGCGGAAGCAACAATGAGCAGTTCTTC. This sequence encodes CSAPPGGSNNEQFF.

This chain joins TRBV20-1 and TRBJ2-7, with D possibly being TRBD2 (6 bases). CDR3 size: 13 residues. V was pared by 4 bases and J by 2 bases, with 12 bases between. Germline V gene data show CDR1 as DFQATT and CDR2 as SNEGSKA (reference sequence). The DNA for the CDR3 is TGCAGTGCTAACGGGAGAGGCCCCTACGAGCAGTACTTC. Amino acid sequence: CSANGRGPYEQYF.

The table lists this clonotype with a few counts. The chain is built from TRBV7-9 and TRBJ2-1; 10 bases match TRBD2. The length of the CDR3 is 20 residues. CDR1 SEHNR and CDR2 FQNEAQ come from the germline V gene (reference sequence). J lost 2 bases, V lost 5 bases, and 18 bases had no gene match. CDR3 region: CASSLRGTSAALDTYNEQFF. In nucleotides, the CDR3 is TGTGCCAGCAGCCTCAGAGGGACTAGCGCCGCTCTTGATACCTACAATGAGCAGTTCTTC. The complete variable domain, with remaining parts taken from reference TRBV7-9 and TRBJ2-1, reads DTGVSQNPRHKITKRGQNVTFRCDPISEHNRLYWYRQTLGQGPEFLTYFQNEAQLEKSRLLSDRFSAERPKGSFSTLEIQRTEQGDSAMYLCASSLRGTSAALDTYNEQFFGPGTRLTVL.

For the CDR3, the DNA is TGCAGTGCTATCGACAGGAGCACCGGGGAGCTGTTTTTT. This translates into CSAIDRSTGELFF. The chain links TRBV20-1 to TRBJ2-2, with D perhaps matching TRBD1 (6 bases). Trimming took 4 bases from V and 4 from J, leaving 10 bases between them. The germline gives CDR1 DFQATT, CDR2 SNEGSKA (reference sequence). The CDR3 covers 13 residues.

The rearrangement joins TRBV25-1 to TRBJ2-7; 7 nucleotides match TRBD2. With the DNA end fitting TRBJ2-5 better, the J assignment may be wrong. Germline V gives CDR1 MGHDK, CDR2 SYGVNS. This CDR3 is built from 13 residues. The CDR3 DNA reads as TGTGCCAGCACCCTTCCGGGAGGCCAGACCCAGTACTTC. Its protein product is CASTLPGGQTQYF.

Only a few counts were recorded for this clonotype. V gene TRBV10-3 combines with J gene TRBJ2-7, with TRBD2 matching 9 bases. J was trimmed by 5 bases and V by 6 bases; bases with no gene match: 8. The CDR3 runs to 14 residues. Germline CDR1 ENHRY, CDR2 SYGVKD. The CDR3 protein is CAIRDPSGIDEQYF. The CDR3 DNA sequence: TGTGCCATCAGGGACCCTAGCGGGATTGACGAGCAGTACTTC.

This clonotype was seen a few times. The genes are TRBV6-1 and TRBJ2-1, with 8 bases aligning to TRBD2. Germline V CDR1 and CDR2: MNHNS, SASEGT. The CDR3 contains 16 residues. V was pared by 1 base and J by 7 bases, with 9 bases of the junction left unmatched. The CDR3 region is CASSEVSGGLRNEQFF. The CDR3 DNA follows: TGTGCCAGCAGTGAAGTCTCGGGGGGGCTACGGAATGAGCAGTTCTTC.

The chain recombines TRBV7-2 with TRBJ1-1; D is uncertain. CDR1 is SGHTA and CDR2 is FQGNSA in the germline V gene. CDR3 length: 15 residues. Trimming stripped 2 bases from V and 1 base from J, with 11 bases between. CDR3 bases: TGTGCCAGCAGCTTATGGGGAGGGAAGAACACTGAAGCTTTCTTT. As protein: CASSLWGGKNTEAFF.

There are many counts of this clonotype. The chain links TRBV3-1 to TRBJ2-5; D remains unclear. The DNA end favors TRBJ2-7, so the J call may be wrong. This CDR3 has 11 residues. CDR1 LGHDT and CDR2 YNNKEL come from the germline V gene (reference sequence). CDR3 sequence reads: CASSQESEQYF. DNA for the CDR3: TGTGCCAGCAGCCAAGAAAGCGAGCAGTACTTC.